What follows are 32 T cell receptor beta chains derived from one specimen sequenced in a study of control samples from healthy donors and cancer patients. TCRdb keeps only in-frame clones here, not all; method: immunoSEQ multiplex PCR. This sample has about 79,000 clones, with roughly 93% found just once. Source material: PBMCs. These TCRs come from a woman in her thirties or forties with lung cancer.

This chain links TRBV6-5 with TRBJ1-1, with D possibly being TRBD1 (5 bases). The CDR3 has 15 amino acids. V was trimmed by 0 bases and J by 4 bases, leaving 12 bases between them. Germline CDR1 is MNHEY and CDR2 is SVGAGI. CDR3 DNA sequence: TGTGCCAGCAGTTACTCGAGTCAGGGCGGCACTGAAGCTTTCTTT. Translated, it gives CASSYSSQGGTEAFF.

DNA for the CDR3: TGTGCCAGCAGCCTAGGGACAGGGAACACTGAAGCTTTCTTT. Protein: CASSLGTGNTEAFF. The chain links TRBV7-6 to TRBJ1-1, with 8 bases that match TRBD1. The CDR3 consists of 14 residues. CDR1 and CDR2 from the germline V gene are SGHVS and FNYEAQ. With 5 bases clipped from V and 1 base from J, the junction kept 3 bases outside the gene matches.

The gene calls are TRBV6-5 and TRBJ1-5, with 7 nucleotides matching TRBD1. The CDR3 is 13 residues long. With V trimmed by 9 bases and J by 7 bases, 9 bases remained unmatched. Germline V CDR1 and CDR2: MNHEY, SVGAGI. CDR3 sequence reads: CASGQTGVQPQHF. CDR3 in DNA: TGTGCCAGTGGGCAAACAGGGGTCCAGCCCCAGCATTTT.

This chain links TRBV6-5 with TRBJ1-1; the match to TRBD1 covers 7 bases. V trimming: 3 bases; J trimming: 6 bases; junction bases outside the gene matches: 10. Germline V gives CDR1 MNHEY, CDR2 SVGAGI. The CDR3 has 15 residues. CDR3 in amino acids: CASSYFRTGTSEAFF. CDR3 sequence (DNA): TGTGCCAGCAGTTATTTCAGGACAGGAACTTCTGAAGCTTTCTTT.

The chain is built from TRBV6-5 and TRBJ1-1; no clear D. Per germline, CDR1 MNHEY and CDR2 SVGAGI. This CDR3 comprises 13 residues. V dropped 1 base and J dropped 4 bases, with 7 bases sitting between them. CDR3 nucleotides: TGTGCCAGCAGTTACTTCGGTACCACTGAAGCTTTCTTT. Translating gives CASSYFGTTEAFF.

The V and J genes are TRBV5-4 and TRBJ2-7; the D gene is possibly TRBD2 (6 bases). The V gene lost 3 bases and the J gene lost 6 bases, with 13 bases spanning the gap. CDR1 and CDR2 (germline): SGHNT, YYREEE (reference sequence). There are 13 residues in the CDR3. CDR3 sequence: CASSSLMGGEQYF. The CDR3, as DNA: TGTGCCAGCAGCTCACTCATGGGGGGCGAGCAGTACTTC.

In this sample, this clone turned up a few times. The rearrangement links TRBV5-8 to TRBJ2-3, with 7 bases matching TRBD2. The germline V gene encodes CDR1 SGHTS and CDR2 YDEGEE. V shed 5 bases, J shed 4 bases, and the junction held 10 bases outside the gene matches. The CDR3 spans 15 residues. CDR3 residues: CASRTGGSRADTQYF. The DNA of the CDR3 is TGTGCCAGCAGGACCGGGGGGTCCCGAGCAGATACGCAGTATTTT.

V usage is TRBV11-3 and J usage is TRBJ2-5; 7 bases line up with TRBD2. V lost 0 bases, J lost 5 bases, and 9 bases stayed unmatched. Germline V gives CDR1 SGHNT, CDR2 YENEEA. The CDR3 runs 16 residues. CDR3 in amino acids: CASSLDGTGGSETQYF. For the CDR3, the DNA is TGTGCCAGCAGCTTAGACGGGACGGGGGGTAGCGAGACCCAGTACTTC.

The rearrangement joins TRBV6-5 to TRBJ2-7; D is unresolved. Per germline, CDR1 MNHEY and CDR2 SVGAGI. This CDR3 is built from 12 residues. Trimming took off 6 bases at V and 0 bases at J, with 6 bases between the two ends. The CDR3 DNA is TGTGCCAGCAGGCCTACCTCCTACGAGCAGTACTTC. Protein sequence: CASRPTSYEQYF.

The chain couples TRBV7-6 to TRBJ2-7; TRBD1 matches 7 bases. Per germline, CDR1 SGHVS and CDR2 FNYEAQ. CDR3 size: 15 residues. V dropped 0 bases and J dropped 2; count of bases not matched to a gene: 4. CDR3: CASSLAPGQAYEQYF. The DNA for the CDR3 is TGTGCCAGCAGCTTAGCGCCCGGACAGGCCTACGAGCAGTACTTC.

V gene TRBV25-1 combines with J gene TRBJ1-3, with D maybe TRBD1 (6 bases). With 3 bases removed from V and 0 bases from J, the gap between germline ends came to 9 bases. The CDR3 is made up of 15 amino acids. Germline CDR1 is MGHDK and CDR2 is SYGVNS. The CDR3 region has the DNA TGTGCCAGCAGTGACCTGACAGGCTCTGGAAACACCATATATTTT. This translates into CASSDLTGSGNTIYF.

The CDR3 loop is CASSLEGRRATNEKLFF. The CDR3, as DNA: TGCGCCAGCAGCTTGGAGGGTAGAAGAGCAACTAATGAAAAACTGTTTTTT. The V and J genes are TRBV5-1 and TRBJ1-4; D unclear. Trimming removed 0 bases at V and 0 bases at J, with 12 bases between. This CDR3 comprises 17 residues. In germline, CDR1 is SGHRS, CDR2 YFSETQ.

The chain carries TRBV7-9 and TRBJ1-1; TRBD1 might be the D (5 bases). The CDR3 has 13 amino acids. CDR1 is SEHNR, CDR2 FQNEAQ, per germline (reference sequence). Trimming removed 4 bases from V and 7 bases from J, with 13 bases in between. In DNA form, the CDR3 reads TGTGCCAGCAGCTCTCAAACAGGAAGTGAAGCTTTCTTT. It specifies CASSSQTGSEAFF.

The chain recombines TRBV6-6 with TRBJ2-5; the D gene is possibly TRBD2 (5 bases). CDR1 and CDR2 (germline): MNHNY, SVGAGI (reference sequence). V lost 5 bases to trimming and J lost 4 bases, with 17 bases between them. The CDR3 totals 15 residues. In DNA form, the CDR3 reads TGTGCCAGCAGTCCCGGGGTCTTAGTCGGAGAGACCCAGTACTTC. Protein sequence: CASSPGVLVGETQYF.

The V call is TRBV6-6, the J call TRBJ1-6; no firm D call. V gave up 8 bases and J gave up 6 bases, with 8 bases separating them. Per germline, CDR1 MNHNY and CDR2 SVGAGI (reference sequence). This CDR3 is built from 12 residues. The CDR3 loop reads CASGRINSPLHF. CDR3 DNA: TGTGCCAGCGGACGGATTAATTCACCCCTCCACTTT.

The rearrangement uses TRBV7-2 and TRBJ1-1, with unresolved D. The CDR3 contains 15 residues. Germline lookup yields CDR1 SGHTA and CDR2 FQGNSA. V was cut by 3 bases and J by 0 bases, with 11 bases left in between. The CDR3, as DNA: TGTGCCAGCAGCTTGTTCGGTTCTCTGAACACTGAAGCTTTCTTT. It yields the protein CASSLFGSLNTEAFF.

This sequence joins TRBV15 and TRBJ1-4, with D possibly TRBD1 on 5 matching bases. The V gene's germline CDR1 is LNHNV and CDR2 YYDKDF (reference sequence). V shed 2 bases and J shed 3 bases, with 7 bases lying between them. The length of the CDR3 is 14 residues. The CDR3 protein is CATSRQGANEKLFF. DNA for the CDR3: TGTGCCACCAGCAGACAGGGAGCTAATGAAAAACTGTTTTTT.

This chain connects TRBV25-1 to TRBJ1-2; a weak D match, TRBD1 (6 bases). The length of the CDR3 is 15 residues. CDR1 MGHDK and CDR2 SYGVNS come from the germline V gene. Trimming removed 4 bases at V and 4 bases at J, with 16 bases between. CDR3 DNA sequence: TGTGCCAGCAGTGTGAAGGGGGACCTAACCTATGGCTACACCTTC. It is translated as CASSVKGDLTYGYTF.

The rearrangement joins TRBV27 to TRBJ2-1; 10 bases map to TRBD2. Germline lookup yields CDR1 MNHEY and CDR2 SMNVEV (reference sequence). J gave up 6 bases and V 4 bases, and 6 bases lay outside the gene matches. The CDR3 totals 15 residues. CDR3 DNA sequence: TGTGCCAGCAGTTCGGTAGCGGGGGGTAGCAATGAGCAGTTCTTC. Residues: CASSSVAGGSNEQFF.

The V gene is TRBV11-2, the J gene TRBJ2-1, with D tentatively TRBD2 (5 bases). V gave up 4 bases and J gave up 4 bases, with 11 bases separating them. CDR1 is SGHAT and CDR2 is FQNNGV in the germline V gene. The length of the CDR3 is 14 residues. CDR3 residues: CASSSLRRYNEQFF. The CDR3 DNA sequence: TGTGCCAGCAGCTCTTTGCGGAGGTACAATGAGCAGTTCTTC.

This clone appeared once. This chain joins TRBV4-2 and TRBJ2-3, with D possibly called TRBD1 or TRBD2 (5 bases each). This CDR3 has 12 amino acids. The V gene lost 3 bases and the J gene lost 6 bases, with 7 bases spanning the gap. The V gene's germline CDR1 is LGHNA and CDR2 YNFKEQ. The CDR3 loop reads CASSHWGDTQYF. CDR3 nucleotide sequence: TGTGCCAGCAGCCATTGGGGGGATACGCAGTATTTT.

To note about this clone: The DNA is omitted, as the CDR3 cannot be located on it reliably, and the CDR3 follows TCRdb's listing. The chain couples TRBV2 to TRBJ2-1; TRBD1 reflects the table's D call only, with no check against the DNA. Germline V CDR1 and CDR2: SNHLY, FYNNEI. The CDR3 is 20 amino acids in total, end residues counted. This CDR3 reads CASSEVGNEQFFGPGWEQFF.

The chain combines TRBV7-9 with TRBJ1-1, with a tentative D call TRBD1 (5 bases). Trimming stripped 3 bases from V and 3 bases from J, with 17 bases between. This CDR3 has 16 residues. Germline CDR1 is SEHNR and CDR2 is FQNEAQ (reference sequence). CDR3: CASSFYGIMGDTEAFF. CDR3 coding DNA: TGTGCCAGCAGCTTTTATGGGATAATGGGGGACACTGAAGCTTTCTTT.

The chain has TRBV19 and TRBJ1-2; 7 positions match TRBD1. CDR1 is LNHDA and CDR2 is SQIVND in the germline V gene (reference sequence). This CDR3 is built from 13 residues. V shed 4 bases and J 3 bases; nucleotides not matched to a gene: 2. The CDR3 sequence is CASSRDSYYGYTF. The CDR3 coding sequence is TGTGCCAGTAGTAGGGACAGCTACTATGGCTACACCTTC. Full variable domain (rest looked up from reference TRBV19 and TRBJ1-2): DGGITQSPKYLFRKEGQNVTLSCEQNLNHDAMYWYRQDPGQGLRLIYYSQIVNDFQKGDIAEGYSVSREKKESFPLTVTSAQKNPTAFYLCASSRDSYYGYTFGSGTRLTVV.

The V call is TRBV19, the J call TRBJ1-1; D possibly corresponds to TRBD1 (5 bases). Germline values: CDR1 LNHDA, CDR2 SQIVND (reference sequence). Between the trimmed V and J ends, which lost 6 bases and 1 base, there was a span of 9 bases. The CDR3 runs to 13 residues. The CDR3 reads CASRPGKNTEAFF. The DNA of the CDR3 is TGTGCCAGTAGGCCAGGGAAGAACACTGAAGCTTTCTTT.

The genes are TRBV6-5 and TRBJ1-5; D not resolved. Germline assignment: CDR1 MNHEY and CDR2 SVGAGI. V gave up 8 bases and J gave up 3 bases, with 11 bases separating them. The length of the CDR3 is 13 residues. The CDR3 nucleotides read TGTGCCAGCTCTAGGATTGACAATCAGCCCCAGCATTTT. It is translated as CASSRIDNQPQHF.

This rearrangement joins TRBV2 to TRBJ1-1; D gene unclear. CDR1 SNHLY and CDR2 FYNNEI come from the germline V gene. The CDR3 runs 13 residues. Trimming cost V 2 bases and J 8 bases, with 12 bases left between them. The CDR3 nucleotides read TGTGCCAGCAGTGAAAGGAACTTCATCGAAGCTTTCTTT. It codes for CASSERNFIEAFF.

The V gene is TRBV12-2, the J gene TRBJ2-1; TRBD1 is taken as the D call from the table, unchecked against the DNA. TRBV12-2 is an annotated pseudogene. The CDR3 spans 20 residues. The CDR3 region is CASRSLNPGHTKSSYNEQFF. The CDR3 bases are TGTGCAAGTCGCTCCCTAAACCCGGGACACACGAAAAGCTCCTACAATGAGCAGTTCTTC.

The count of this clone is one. CDR3 sequence: CASSLDRAANEKLFF. Here the CDR3 DNA reads TGTGCCAGCAGTTTGGACAGGGCGGCTAATGAAAAACTGTTTTTT. The genes are TRBV27 and TRBJ1-4, with TRBD1 matching 8 bases. The length of the CDR3 is 15 residues. V lost 3 bases, J lost 3 bases, and 3 bases stayed unmatched. The germline CDR1 and CDR2 sequences are MNHEY and SMNVEV (reference sequence).

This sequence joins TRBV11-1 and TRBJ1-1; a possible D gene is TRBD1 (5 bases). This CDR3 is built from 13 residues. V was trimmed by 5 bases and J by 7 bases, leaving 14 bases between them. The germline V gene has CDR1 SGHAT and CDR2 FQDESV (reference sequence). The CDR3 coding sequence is TGTGCCAGCAGCGTCAATCGGGGCCATGAAGCTTTCTTT. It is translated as CASSVNRGHEAFF.

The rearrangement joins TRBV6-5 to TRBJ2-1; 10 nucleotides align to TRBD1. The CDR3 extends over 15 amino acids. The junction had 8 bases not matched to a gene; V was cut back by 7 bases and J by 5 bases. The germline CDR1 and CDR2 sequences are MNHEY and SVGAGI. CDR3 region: CASTRDRGIHNEQFF. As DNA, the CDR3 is TGTGCCAGCACCAGGGACAGGGGTATCCACAATGAGCAGTTCTTC.

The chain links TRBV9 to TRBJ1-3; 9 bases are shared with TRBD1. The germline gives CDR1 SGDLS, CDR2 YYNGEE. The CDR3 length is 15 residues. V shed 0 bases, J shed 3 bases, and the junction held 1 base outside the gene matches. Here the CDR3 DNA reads TGTGCCAGCAGCGTAGAGGGACAGGGTGGAAACACCATATATTTT. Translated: CASSVEGQGGNTIYF.